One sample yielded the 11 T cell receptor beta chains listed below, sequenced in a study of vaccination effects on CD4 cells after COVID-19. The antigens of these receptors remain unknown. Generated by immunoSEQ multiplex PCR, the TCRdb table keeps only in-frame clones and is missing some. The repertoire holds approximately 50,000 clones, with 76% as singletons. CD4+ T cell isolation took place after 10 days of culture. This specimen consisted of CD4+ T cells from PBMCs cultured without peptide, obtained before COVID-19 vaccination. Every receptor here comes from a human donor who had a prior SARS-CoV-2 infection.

The CDR3 coding sequence is TGTGCCAGCAGCTTAGAAGGACGCGGAGATACGCAGTATTTT. Translating gives CASSLEGRGDTQYF. V usage is TRBV7-8 and J usage is TRBJ2-3; D is unresolved. The CDR3 length is 14 residues. CDR1 is SGHVS, CDR2 FQNEAQ, per germline. Trimming took 1 base from V and 5 from J, leaving 10 bases between them. The full variable domain, rest sourced from reference TRBV7-8 and TRBJ2-3, is GAGVSQSPRYKVAKRGQDVALRCDPISGHVSLFWYQQALGQGPEFLTYFQNEAQLDKSGLPSDRFFAERPEGSVSTLKIQRTQQEDSAVYLCASSLEGRGDTQYFGPGTRLTVL.

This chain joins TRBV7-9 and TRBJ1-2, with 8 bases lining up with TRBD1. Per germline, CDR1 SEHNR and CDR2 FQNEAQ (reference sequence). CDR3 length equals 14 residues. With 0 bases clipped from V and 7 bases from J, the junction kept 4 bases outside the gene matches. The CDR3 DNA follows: TGTGCCAGCAGCTTAGCCTCAGGGGGCGGTGGCTACACCTTC. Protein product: CASSLASGGGGYTF.

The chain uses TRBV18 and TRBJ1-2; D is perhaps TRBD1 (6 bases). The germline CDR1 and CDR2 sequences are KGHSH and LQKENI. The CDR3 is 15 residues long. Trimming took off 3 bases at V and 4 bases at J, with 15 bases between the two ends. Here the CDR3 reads CASSPVADRGYGYTF. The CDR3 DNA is TGTGCCAGCTCACCTGTCGCGGACAGAGGCTATGGCTACACCTTC.

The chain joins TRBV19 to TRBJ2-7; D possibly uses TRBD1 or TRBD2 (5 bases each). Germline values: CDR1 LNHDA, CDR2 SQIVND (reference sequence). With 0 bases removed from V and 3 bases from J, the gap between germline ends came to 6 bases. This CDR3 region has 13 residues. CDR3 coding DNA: TGTGCCAGTAGTATAGATGGGGGCTACGAGCAGTACTTC. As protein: CASSIDGGYEQYF. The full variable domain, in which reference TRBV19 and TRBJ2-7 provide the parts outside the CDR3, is DGGITQSPKYLFRKEGQNVTLSCEQNLNHDAMYWYRQDPGQGLRLIYYSQIVNDFQKGDIAEGYSVSREKKESFPLTVTSAQKNPTAFYLCASSIDGGYEQYFGPGTRLTVT.

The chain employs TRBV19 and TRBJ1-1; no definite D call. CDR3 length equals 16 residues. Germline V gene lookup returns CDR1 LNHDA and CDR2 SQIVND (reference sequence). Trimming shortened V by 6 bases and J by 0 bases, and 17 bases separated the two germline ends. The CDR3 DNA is TGTGCCAGTAGCACCGGCAGGATCAACCTGAACACTGAAGCTTTCTTT. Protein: CASSTGRINLNTEAFF.

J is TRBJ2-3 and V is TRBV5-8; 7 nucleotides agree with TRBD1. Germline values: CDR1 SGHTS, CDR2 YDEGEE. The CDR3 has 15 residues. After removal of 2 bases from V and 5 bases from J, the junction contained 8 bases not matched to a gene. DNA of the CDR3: TGTGCCAGCAGCTTACGTGAGGGGGCTAGAGATACGCAGTATTTT. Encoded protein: CASSLREGARDTQYF.

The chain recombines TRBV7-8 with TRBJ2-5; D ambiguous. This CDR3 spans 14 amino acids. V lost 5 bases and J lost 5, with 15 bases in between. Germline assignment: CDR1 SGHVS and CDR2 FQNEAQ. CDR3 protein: CASSLHLGWETQYF. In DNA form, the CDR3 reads TGTGCCAGCAGCCTCCACCTCGGATGGGAGACCCAGTACTTC. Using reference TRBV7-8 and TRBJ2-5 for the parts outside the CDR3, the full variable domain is GAGVSQSPRYKVAKRGQDVALRCDPISGHVSLFWYQQALGQGPEFLTYFQNEAQLDKSGLPSDRFFAERPEGSVSTLKIQRTQQEDSAVYLCASSLHLGWETQYFGPGTRLLVL.

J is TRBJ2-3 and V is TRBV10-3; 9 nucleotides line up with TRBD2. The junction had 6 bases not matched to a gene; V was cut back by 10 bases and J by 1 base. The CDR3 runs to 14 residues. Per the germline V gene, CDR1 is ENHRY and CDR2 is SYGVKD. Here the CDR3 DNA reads TGTGCCACCACTAGCGGGTCGGGCACAGATACGCAGTATTTT. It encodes CATTSGSGTDTQYF.

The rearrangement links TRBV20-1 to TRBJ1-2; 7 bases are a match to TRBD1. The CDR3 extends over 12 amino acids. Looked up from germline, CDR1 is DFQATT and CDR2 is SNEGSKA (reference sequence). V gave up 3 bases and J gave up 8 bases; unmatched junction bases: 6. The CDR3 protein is CSASSRGGGYTF. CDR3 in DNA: TGCAGTGCTAGTTCCAGGGGGGGCGGCTACACCTTC.

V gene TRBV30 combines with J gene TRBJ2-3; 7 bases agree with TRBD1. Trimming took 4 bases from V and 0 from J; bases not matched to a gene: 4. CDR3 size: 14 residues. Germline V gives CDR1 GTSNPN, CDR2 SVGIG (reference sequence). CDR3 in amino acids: CAWNPGQSTDTQYF. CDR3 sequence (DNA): TGTGCCTGGAACCCGGGACAGAGCACAGATACGCAGTATTTT.

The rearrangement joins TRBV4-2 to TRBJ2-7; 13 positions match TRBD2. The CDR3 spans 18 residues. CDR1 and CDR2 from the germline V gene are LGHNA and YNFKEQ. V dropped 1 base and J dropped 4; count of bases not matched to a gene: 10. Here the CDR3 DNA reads TGTGCCAGCAGCCAAGTAAAGACTAGCGGGGGGAGTGGGTACGAGCAGTACTTC. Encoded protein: CASSQVKTSGGSGYEQYF.